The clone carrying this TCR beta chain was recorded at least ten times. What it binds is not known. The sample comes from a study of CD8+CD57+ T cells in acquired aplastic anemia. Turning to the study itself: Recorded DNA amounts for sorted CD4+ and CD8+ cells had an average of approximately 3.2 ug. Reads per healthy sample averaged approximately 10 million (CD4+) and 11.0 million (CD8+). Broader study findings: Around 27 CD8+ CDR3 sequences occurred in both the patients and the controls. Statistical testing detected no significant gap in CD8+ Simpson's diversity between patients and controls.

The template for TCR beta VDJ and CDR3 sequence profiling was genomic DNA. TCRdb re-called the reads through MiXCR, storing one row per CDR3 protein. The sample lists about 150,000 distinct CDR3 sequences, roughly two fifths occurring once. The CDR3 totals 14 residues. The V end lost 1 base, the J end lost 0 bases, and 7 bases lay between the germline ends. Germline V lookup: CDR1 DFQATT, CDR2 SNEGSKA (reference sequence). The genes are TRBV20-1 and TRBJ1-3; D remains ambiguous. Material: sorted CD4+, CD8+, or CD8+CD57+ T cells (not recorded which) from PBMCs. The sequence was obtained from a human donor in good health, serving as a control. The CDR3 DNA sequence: TGCAGTGCTAGAGCCCCAACCTCTGGAAACACCATATATTTT. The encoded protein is CSARAPTSGNTIYF.